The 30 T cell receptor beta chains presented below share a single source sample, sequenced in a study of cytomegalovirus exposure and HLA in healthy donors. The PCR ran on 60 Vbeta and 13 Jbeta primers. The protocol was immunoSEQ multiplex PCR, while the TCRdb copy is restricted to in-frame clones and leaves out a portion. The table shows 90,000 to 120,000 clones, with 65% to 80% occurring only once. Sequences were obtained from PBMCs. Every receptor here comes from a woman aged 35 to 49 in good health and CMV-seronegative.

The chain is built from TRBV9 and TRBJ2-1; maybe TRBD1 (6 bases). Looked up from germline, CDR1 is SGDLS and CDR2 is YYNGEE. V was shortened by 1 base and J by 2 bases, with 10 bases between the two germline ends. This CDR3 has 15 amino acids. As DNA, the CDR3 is TGTGCCAGCAGCGTAACAGGGTTAGCCTACAATGAGCAGTTCTTC. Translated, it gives CASSVTGLAYNEQFF.

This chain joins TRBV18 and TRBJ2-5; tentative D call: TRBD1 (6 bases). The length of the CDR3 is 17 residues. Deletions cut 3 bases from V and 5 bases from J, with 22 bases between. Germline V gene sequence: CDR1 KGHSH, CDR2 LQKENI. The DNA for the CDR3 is TGTGCCAGCTCACCGAAATATCCAACAGGGTCGGTCGAGACCCAGTACTTC. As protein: CASSPKYPTGSVETQYF.

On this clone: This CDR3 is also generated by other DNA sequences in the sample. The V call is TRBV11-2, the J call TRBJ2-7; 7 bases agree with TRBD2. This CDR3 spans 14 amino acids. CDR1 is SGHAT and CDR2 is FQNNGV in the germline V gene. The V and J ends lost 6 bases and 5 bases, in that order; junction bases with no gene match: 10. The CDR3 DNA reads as TGTGCCAGCAGGGAACCGGGACTAACCAACGAGCAGTACTTC. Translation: CASREPGLTNEQYF. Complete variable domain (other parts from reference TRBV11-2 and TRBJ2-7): EAGVAQSPRYKIIEKRQSVAFWCNPISGHATLYWYQQILGQGPKLLIQFQNNGVVDDSQLPKDRFSAERLKGVDSTLKIQPAKLEDSAVYLCASREPGLTNEQYFGPGTRLTVT.

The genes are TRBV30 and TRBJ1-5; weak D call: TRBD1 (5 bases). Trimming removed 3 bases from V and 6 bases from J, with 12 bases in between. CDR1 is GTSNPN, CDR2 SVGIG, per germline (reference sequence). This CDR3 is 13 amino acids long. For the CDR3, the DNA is TGTGCCTGGAGCCCACAGGACGGTCAGCCCCAGCATTTT. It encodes CAWSPQDGQPQHF.

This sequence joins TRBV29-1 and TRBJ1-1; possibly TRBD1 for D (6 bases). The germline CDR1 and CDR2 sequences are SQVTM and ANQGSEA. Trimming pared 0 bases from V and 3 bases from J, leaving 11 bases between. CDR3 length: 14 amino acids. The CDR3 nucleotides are TGCAGCGTTGAAGAGAGAGGGGGGGACACTGAAGCTTTCTTT. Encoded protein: CSVEERGGDTEAFF.

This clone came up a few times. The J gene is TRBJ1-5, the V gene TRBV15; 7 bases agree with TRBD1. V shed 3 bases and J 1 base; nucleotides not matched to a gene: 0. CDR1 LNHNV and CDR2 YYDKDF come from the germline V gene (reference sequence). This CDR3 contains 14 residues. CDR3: CATSRGQSNQPQHF. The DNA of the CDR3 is TGTGCCACCAGCAGGGGACAGAGCAATCAGCCCCAGCATTTT.

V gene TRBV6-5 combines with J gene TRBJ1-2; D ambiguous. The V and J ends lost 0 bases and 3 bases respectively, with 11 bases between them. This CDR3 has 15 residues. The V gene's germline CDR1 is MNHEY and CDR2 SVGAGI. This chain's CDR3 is CASSYSGIPYYGYTF. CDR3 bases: TGTGCCAGCAGTTACTCGGGCATACCCTACTATGGCTACACCTTC.

CDR3 sequence: CASSLEVRTSGYEQYF. The CDR3 DNA reads TGTGCCAGCAGCCTCGAGGTTCGGACTAGCGGCTACGAGCAGTACTTC. V gene TRBV11-2 combines with J gene TRBJ2-7; 10 nucleotides align to TRBD2. Germline trimming cut 5 bases from V and 3 bases from J; bases unmatched to any gene: 10. Germline V gene sequence: CDR1 SGHAT, CDR2 FQNNGV. The length of the CDR3 is 16 residues.

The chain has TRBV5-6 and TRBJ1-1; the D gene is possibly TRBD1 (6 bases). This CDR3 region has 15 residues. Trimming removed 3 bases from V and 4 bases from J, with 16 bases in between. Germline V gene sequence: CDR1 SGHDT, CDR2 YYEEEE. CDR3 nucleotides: TGTGCCAGCAGCTCTCCGATGGTAGGGGGCACTGAAGCTTTCTTT. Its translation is CASSSPMVGGTEAFF.

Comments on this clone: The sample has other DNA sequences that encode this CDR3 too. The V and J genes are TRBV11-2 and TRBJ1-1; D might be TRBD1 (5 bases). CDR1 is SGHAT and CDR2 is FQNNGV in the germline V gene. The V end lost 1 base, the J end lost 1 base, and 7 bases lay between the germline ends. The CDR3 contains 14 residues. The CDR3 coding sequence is TGTGCCAGCAGCTTAGTCGGGGGGAACACTGAAGCTTTCTTT. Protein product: CASSLVGGNTEAFF.

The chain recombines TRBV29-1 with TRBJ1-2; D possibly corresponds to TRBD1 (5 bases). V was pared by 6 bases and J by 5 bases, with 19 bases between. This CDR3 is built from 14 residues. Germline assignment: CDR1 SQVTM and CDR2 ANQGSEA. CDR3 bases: TGCAGCGTACCTTCCCCAGGGTTTAGGTATGGCTACACCTTC. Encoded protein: CSVPSPGFRYGYTF.

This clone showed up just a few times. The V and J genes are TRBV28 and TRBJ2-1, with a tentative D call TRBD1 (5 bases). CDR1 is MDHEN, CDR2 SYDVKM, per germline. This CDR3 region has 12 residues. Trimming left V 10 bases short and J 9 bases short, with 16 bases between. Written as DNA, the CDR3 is TGTGCCATATCAGGGAATGTTGGTGAGCAGTTCTTC. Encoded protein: CAISGNVGEQFF. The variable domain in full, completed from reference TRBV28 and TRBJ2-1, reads DVKVTQSSRYLVKRTGEKVFLECVQDMDHENMFWYRQDPGLGLRLIYFSYDVKMKEKGDIPEGYSVSREKKERFSLILESASTNQTSMYLCAISGNVGEQFFGPGTRLTVL.

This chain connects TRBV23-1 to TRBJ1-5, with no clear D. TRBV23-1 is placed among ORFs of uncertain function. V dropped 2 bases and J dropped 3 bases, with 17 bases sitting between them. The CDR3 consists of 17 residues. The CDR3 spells CASSQRLAASLNQPQHF. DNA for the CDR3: TGCGCCAGCAGTCAAAGGTTGGCGGCCAGCCTCAATCAGCCCCAGCATTTT.

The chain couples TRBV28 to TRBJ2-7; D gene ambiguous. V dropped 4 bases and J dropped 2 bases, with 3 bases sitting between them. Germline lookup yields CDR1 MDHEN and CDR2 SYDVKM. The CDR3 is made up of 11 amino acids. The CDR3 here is CASSSTYEQYF. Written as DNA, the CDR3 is TGTGCCAGCAGTTCAACCTACGAGCAGTACTTC. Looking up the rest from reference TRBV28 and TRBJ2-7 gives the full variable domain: DVKVTQSSRYLVKRTGEKVFLECVQDMDHENMFWYRQDPGLGLRLIYFSYDVKMKEKGDIPEGYSVSREKKERFSLILESASTNQTSMYLCASSSTYEQYFGPGTRLTVT.

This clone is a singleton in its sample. The CDR3 DNA reads TGCGCCAGCAGTCGAACGGGGACAGGAGATTCTGTTTATGGCTACACCTTC. Encoded protein: CASSRTGTGDSVYGYTF. The V call is TRBV23-1, the J call TRBJ1-2; 8 nucleotides agree with TRBD1. TRBV23-1 is sorted into the ORF group, with uncertain function. The V segment lost 4 bases and the J segment 5 bases; nucleotides outside the gene matches: 15. The CDR3 has 17 amino acids.

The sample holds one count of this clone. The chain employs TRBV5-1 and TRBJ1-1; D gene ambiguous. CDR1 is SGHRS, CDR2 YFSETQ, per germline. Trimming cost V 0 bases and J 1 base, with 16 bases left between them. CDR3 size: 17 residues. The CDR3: CASSLATATRGNTEAFF. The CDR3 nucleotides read TGCGCCAGCAGCTTGGCCACCGCCACTCGAGGGAACACTGAAGCTTTCTTT.

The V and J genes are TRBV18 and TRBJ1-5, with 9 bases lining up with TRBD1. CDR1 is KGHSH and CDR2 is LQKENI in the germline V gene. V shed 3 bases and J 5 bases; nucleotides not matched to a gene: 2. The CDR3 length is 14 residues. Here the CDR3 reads CASSPDRGHQPQHF. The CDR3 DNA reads TGTGCCAGCTCACCGGACAGGGGTCATCAGCCCCAGCATTTT.

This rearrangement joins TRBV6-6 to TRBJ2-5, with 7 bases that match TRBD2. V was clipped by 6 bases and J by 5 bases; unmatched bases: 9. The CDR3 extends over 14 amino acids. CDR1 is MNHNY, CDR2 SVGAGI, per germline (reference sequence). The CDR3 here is CASSLTSPGETQYF. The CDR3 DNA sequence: TGTGCCAGCAGCCTGACTAGCCCCGGGGAGACCCAGTACTTC.

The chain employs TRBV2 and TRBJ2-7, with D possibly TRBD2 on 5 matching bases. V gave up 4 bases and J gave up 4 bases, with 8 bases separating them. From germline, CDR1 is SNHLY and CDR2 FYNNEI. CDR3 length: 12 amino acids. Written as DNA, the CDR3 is TGTGCCAGCAGTGCATGGACTTACGAGCAGTACTTC. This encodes CASSAWTYEQYF. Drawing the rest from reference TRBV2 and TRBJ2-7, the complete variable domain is EPEVTQTPSHQVTQMGQEVILRCVPISNHLYFYWYRQILGQKVEFLVSFYNNEISEKSEIFDDQFSVERPDGSNFTLKIRSTKLEDSAMYFCASSAWTYEQYFGPGTRLTVT.

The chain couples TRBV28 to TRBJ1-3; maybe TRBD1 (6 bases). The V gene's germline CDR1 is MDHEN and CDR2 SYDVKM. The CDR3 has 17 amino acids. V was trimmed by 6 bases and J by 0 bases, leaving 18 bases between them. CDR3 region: CASSMGGGPFSGNTIYF. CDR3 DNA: TGTGCCAGCAGCATGGGGGGGGGCCCCTTCTCTGGAAACACCATATATTTT.

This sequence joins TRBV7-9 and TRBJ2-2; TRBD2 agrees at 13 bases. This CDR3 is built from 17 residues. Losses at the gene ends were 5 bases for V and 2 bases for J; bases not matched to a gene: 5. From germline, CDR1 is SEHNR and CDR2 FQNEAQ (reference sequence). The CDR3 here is CASSDGTSGVNTGELFF. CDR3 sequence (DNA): TGTGCCAGCAGCGACGGGACTAGCGGGGTTAACACCGGGGAGCTGTTTTTT.

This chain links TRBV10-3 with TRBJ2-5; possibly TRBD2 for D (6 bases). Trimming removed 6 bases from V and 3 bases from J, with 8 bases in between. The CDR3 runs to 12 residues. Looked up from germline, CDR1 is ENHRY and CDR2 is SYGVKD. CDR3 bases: TGTGCCATCAGATCGGGGGAAGAGACCCAGTACTTC. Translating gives CAIRSGEETQYF.

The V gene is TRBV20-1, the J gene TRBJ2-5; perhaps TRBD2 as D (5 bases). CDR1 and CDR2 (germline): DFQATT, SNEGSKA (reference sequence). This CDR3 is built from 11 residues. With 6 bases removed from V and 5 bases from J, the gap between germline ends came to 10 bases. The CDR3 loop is CSAKRGETQYF. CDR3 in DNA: TGCAGTGCAAAAAGAGGGGAGACCCAGTACTTC.

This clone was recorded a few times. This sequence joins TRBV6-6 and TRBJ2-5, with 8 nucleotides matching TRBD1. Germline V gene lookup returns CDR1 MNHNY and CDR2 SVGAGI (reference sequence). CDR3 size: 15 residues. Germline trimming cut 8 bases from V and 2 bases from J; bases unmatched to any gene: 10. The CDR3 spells CASLGTGELQETQYF. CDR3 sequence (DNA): TGTGCCAGCCTAGGGACAGGCGAGCTACAAGAGACCCAGTACTTC.

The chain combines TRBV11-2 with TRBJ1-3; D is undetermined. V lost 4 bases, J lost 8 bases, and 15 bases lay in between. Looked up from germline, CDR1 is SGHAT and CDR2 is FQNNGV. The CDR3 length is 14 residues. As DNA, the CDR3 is TGTGCCAGCAGCTGGGCCTCCACGGAAGACACCATATATTTT. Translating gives CASSWASTEDTIYF. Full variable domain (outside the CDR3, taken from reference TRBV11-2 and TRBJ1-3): EAGVAQSPRYKIIEKRQSVAFWCNPISGHATLYWYQQILGQGPKLLIQFQNNGVVDDSQLPKDRFSAERLKGVDSTLKIQPAKLEDSAVYLCASSWASTEDTIYFGEGSWLTVV.

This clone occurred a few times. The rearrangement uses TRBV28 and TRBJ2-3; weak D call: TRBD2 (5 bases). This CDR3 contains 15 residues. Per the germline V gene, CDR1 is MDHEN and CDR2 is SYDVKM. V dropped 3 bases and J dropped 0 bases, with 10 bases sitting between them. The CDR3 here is CASSFGAVSTDTQYF. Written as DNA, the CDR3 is TGTGCCAGCAGTTTCGGAGCGGTTAGCACAGATACGCAGTATTTT.

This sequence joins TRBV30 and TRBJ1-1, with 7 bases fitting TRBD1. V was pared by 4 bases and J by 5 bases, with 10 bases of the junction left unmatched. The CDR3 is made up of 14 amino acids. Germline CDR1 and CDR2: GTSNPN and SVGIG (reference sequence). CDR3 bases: TGTGCCTGGATAACGGAGGGGGCGAGGACTGAAGCTTTCTTT. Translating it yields CAWITEGARTEAFF.

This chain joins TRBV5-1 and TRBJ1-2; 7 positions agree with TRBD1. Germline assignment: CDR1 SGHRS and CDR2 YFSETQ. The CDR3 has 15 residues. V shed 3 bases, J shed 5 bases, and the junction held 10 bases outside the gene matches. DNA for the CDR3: TGCGCCAGCAGCTCCTCAGGGGGAACCTCTTATGGCTACACCTTC. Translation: CASSSSGGTSYGYTF.

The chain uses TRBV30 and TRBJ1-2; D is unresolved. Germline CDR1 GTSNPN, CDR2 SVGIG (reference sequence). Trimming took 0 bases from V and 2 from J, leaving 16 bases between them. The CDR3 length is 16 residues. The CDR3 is CAWSVAPVDGNYGYTF. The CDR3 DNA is TGTGCCTGGAGTGTAGCGCCTGTGGATGGAAACTATGGCTACACCTTC.

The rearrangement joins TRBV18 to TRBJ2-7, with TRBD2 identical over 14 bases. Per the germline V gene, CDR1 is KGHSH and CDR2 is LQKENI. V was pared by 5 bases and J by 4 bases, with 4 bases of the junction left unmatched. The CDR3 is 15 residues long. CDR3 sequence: CASSSRTSGGYEQYF. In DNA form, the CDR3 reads TGTGCCAGCTCATCTCGGACTAGCGGGGGGTACGAGCAGTACTTC.